What follows is one T cell receptor beta chain and its context. This record belongs to a study of blood T cell repertoires in COVID-19. This CDR3 comprises 16 residues. Trimming took 0 bases from V and 2 from J, leaving 15 bases between them. Per the germline V gene, CDR1 is SGDLS and CDR2 is YYNGEE. Profiled with immunoSEQ multiplex PCR; TCRdb holds only in-frame clones, not every one. The data contain roughly 250,000 clones, more than 80% of them singletons. Sequencing used PBMCs or T cells enriched from blood (not recorded which). The source of this sequence is a woman under 30 who had recovered from COVID-19. The chain has TRBV9 and TRBJ2-7, with a possible D match to TRBD2 (6 bases). CDR3 DNA: TGTGCCAGCAGCGTAGGCCCCGCGGGGTCCACCTACGAGCAGTACTTC. It codes for CASSVGPAGSTYEQYF.